This TCR beta chain was sequenced for a study of blood T cell repertoires in COVID-19. The overall study: From T cells, B-cell-depleted T cells, or PBMCs came the material, which was cDNA or gDNA.

Germline values: CDR1 MNHEY, CDR2 SVGAGI. The length of the CDR3 is 11 residues. Between the trimmed V and J ends, which lost 5 bases and 5 bases, there was a span of 7 bases. The study recruited people aged roughly 18 to 95 years across roughly 25 US areas. Only in-frame clones appear in the TCRdb table, and some are missing; sequencing was by immunoSEQ multiplex PCR. The sample carries hundreds of thousands of clones, 88% recorded once. This rearrangement joins TRBV6-5 to TRBJ2-7; no clear D gene. The specimen was PBMCs or T cells enriched from blood (not recorded which). This clonotype was obtained from a woman aged 60 to 75 in a cohort exposed to, infected with or recovered from COVID-19 (not recorded which). Here the CDR3 reads CASSRGNEQYF. CDR3 DNA sequence: TGTGCCAGCAGTCGCGGTAACGAGCAGTACTTC.